There are a few counts of the clone carrying this T cell receptor beta chain. Produced via immunoSEQ multiplex PCR; TCRdb's table is partial and in-frame only. The data hold about 960,000 clones, with 60% to 85% observed a single time. CDR1 and CDR2 from the germline V gene are SEHNR and FQNEAQ (reference sequence). This CDR3 comprises 15 residues. Trimming removed 7 bases from V and 2 bases from J; junction bases left unmatched: 6. The sample originates from a study of shared clonotypes between healthy human individuals. The specimen sequenced was memory CD4+ T cells sorted from blood. Noted subset: CD45RA-negative fraction. The TCR sequence derives from a man aged 18 to 29 in good health. This chain joins TRBV7-9 and TRBJ2-2; the match to TRBD2 covers 8 bases. CDR3 in amino acids: CASNPTSGNTGELFF. Written as DNA, the CDR3 is TGTGCCAGCAACCCCACTAGCGGTAACACCGGGGAGCTGTTTTTT.